This T cell receptor (beta chain) appears in the sequencing data of a study of T cells in Graves' hyperthyroidism and ophthalmopathy. General study results and limits: Blood also contained most expanded thyroid clonotypes above 0.001. Ophthalmopathy got predicted by the model a median approximately 6 months before its onset.

This clonotype appeared a few times. The antigen is not known. The CDR3 regions of TCR beta were amplified from RNA transcripts. The primer set for the first-round RT-PCR of the TCR CDR3 was HTBI. TCRdb re-called the multiplex PCR reads through MiXCR, storing one row per CDR3 protein. Among approximately 600,000 distinct CDR3 sequences listed, 20% to 25% were seen once. Each ophthalmopathy patient scored at least 3 on the Clinical Activity Score and at least 4 on NOSPECS grade, with duration under 3 months. In germline, CDR1 is ENHRY, CDR2 SYGVKD. There are 14 residues in the CDR3. V shed 4 bases and J shed 3 bases, with 12 bases lying between them.

The source is a man aged 30 to 39 with Graves' ophthalmopathy. Sequenced input: blood. V usage is TRBV10-3 and J usage is TRBJ1-1, with D unresolved. The CDR3 sequence: CAISGTAGDTEAFF. CDR3 nucleotide sequence: TGTGCCATCAGTGGGACCGCCGGGGACACTGAAGCTTTCTTT.